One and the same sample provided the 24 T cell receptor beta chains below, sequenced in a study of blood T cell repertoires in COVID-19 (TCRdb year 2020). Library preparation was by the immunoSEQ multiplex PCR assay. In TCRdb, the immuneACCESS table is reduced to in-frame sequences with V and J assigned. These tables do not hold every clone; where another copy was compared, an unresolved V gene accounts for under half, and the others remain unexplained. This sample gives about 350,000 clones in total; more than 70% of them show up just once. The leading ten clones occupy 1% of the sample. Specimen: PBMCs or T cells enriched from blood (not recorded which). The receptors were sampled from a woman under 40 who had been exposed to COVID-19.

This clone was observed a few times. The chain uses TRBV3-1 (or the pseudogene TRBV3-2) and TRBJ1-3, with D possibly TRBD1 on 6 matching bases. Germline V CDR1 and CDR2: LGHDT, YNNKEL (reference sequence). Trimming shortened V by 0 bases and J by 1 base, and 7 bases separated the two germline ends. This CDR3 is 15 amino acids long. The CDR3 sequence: CASSQEGGSGNTIYF. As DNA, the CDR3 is TGTGCCAGCAGCCAAGAAGGGGGTTCTGGAAACACCATATATTTT.

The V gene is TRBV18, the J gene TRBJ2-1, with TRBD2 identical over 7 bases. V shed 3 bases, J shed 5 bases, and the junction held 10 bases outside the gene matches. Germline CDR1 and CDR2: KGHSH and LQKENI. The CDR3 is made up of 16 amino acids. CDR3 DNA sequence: TGTGCCAGCTCACCCCAGATGGGGGAGGGTGACAATGAGCAGTTCTTC. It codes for CASSPQMGEGDNEQFF.

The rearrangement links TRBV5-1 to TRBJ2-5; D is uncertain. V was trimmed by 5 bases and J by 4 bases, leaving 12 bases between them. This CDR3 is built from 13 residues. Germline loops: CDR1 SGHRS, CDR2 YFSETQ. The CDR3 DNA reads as TGCGCCAGCAGTGACGACAATACAGAGACCCAGTACTTC. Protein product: CASSDDNTETQYF. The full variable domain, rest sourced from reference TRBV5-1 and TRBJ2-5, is KAGVTQTPRYLIKTRGQQVTLSCSPISGHRSVSWYQQTPGQGLQFLFEYFSETQRNKGNFPGRFSGRQFSNSRSEMNVSTLELGDSALYLCASSDDNTETQYFGPGTRLLVL.

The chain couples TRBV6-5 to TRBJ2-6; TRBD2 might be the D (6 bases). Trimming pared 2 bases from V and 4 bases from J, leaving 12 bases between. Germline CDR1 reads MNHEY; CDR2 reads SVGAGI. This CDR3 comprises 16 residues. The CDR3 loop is CASSYQGGAGANVLTF. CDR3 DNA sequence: TGTGCCAGCAGTTACCAAGGAGGGGCCGGGGCCAACGTCCTGACTTTC.

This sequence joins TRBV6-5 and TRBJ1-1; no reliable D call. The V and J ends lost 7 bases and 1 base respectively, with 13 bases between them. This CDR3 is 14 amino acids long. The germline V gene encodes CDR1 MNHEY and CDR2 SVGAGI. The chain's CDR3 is CASTPGRPNTEAFF. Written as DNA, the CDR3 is TGTGCCAGCACCCCGGGAAGACCGAACACTGAAGCTTTCTTT.

The CDR3 spells CASSVRVSYNEQFF. CDR3 DNA: TGTGCCAGCAGCGTAAGAGTCTCCTACAATGAGCAGTTCTTC. This rearrangement joins TRBV9 to TRBJ2-1, with D uncertain. This CDR3 region has 14 residues. V lost 1 base, J lost 0 bases, and 5 bases lay in between. Germline loops: CDR1 SGDLS, CDR2 YYNGEE.

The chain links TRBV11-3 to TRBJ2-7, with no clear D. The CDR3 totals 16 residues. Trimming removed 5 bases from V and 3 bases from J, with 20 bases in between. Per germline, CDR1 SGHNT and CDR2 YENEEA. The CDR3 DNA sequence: TGTGCCAGCAGCCCACCCTCCCTCGCAGGCTTCTACGAGCAGTACTTC. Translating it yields CASSPPSLAGFYEQYF.

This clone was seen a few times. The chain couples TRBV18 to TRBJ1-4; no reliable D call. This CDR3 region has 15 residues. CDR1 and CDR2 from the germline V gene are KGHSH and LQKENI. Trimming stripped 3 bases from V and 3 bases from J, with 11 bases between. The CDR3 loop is CASSPRGSANEKLFF. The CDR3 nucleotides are TGTGCCAGCTCACCGCGAGGATCGGCTAATGAAAAACTGTTTTTT.

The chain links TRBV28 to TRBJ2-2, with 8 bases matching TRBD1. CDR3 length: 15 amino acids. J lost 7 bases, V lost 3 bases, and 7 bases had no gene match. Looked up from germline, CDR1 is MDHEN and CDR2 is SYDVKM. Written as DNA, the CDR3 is TGTGCCAGCAGTTTGAGTCAGGGGGCGATCGGGGAGCTGTTTTTT. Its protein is CASSLSQGAIGELFF.

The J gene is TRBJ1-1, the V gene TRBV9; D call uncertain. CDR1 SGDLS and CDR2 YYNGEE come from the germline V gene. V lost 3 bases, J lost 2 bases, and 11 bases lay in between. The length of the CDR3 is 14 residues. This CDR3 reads CASSADTLNTEAFF. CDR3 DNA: TGTGCCAGCAGCGCCGACACCTTAAACACTGAAGCTTTCTTT. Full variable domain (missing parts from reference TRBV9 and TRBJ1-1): DSGVTQTPKHLITATGQRVTLRCSPRSGDLSVYWYQQSLDQGLQFLIQYYNGEERAKGNILERFSAQQFPDLHSELNLSSLELGDSALYFCASSADTLNTEAFFGQGTRLTVV.

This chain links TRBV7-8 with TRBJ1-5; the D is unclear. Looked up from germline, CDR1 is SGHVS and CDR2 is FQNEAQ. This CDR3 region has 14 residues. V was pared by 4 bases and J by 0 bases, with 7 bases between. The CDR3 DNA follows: TGTGCCAGCAGCTCTCCGTATAGCAATCAGCCCCAGCATTTT. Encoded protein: CASSSPYSNQPQHF.

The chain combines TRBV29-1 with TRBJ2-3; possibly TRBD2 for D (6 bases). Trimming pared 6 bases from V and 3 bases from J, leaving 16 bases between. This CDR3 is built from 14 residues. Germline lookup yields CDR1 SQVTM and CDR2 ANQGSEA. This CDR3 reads CSVGVWGETDTQYF. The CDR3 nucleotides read TGCAGCGTGGGGGTTTGGGGGGAGACAGATACGCAGTATTTT.

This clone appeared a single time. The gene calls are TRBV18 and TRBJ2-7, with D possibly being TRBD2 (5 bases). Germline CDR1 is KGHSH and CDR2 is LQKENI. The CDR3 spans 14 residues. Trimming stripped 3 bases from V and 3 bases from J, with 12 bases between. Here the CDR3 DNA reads TGTGCCAGCTCACCGGTCGGGGTCAGCTACGAGCAGTACTTC. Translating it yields CASSPVGVSYEQYF.

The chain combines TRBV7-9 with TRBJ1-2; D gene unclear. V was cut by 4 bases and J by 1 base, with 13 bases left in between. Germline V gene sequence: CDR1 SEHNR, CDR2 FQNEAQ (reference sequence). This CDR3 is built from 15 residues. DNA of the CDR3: TGTGCCAGCAGCTCCGCAGGAAAACTTAACTATGGCTACACCTTC. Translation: CASSSAGKLNYGYTF.

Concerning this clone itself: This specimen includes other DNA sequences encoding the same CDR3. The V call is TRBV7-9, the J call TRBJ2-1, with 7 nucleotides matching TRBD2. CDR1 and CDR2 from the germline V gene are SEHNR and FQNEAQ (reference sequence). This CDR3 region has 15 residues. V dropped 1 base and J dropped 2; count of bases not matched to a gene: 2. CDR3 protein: CASSLGGSPYNEQFF. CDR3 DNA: TGTGCCAGCAGCTTAGGCGGGAGCCCCTACAATGAGCAGTTCTTC.

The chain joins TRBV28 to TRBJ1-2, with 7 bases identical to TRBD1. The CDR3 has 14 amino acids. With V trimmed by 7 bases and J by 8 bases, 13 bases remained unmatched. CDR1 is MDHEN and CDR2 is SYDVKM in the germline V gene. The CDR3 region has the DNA TGTGCCAGCACTCCGCCCGAGGGGGCTCAAGGCTACACCTTC. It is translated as CASTPPEGAQGYTF.

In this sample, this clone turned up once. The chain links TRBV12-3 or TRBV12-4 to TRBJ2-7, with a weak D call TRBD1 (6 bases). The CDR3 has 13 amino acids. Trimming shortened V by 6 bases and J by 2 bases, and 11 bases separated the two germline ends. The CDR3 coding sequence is TGTGCCAGCAGCCGAGGACAGACCTACGAGCAGTACTTC. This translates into CASSRGQTYEQYF.

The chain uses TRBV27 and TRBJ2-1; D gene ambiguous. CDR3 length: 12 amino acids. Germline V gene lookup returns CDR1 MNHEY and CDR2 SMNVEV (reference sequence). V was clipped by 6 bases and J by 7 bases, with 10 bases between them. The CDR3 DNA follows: TGTGCCAGCAGAGATCTCGGGAATGAGCAGTTCTTC. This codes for CASRDLGNEQFF.

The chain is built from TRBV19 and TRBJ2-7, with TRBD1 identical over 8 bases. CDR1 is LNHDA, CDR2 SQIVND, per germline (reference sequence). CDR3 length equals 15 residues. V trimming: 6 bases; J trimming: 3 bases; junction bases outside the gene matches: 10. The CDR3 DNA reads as TGTGCCAGTAGCCGGACAGGGAGAGGGATCTACGAGCAGTACTTC. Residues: CASSRTGRGIYEQYF.

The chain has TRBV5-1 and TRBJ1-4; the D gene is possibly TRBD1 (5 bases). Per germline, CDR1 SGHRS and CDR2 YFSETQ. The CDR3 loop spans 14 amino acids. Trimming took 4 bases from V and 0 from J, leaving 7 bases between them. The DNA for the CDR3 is TGCGCCAGCAGCATGACAGCAACTAATGAAAAACTGTTTTTT. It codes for CASSMTATNEKLFF. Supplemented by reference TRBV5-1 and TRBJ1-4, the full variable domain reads KAGVTQTPRYLIKTRGQQVTLSCSPISGHRSVSWYQQTPGQGLQFLFEYFSETQRNKGNFPGRFSGRQFSNSRSEMNVSTLELGDSALYLCASSMTATNEKLFFGSGTQLSVL.

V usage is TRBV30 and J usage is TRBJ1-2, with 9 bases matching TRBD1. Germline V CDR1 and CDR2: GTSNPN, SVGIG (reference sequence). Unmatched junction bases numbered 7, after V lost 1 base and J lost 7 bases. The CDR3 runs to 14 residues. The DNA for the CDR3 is TGTGCCTGGAGTGGACAGGGGGACCTTTTTGGCTACACCTTC. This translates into CAWSGQGDLFGYTF.

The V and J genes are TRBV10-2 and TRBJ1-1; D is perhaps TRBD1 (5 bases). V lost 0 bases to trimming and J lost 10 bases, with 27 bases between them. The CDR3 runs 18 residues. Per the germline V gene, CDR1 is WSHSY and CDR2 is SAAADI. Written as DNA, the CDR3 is TGCGCCAGCAGTGAGTCGACGTATAAGGAGGGAGGGACGGAGGGAGCTTTCTTT. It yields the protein CASSESTYKEGGTEGAFF.

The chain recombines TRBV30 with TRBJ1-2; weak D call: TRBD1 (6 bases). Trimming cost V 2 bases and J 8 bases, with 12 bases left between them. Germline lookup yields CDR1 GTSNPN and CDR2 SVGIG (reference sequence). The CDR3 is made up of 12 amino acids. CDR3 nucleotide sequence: TGTGCCTGGAGTCCCACGGGGGGCGGCTACACCTTC. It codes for CAWSPTGGGYTF.

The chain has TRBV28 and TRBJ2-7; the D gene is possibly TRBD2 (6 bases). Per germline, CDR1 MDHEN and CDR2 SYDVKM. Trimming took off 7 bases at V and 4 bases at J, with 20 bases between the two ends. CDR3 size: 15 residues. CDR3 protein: CASTPRGWAVYEQYF. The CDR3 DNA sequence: TGTGCCAGCACCCCCCGGGGGTGGGCCGTGTACGAGCAGTACTTC. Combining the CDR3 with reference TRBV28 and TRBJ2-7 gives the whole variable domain DVKVTQSSRYLVKRTGEKVFLECVQDMDHENMFWYRQDPGLGLRLIYFSYDVKMKEKGDIPEGYSVSREKKERFSLILESASTNQTSMYLCASTPRGWAVYEQYFGPGTRLTVT.